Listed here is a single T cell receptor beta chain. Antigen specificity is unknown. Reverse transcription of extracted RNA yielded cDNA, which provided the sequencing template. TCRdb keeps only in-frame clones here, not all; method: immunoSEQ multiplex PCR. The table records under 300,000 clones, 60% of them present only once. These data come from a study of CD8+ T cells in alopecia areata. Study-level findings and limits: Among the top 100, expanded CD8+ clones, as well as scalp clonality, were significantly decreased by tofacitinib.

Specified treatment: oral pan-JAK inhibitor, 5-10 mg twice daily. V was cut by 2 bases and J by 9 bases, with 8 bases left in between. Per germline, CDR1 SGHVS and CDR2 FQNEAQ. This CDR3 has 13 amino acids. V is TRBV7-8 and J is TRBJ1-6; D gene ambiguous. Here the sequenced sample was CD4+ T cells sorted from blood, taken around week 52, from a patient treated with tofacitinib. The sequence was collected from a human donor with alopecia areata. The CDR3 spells CASSLPGSSPLHF. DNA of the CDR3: TGTGCCAGCAGCTTACCGGGTTCTTCACCCCTCCACTTT.